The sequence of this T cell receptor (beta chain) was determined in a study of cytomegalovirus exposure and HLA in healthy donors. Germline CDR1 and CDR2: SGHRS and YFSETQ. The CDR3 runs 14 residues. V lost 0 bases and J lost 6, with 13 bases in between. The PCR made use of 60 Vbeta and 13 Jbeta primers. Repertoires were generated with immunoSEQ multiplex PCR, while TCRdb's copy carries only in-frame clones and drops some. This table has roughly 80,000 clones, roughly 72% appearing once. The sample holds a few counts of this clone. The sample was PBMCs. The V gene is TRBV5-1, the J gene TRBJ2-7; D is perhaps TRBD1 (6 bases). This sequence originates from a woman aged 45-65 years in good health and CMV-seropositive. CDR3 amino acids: CASSLAGQSREQYF. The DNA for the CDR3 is TGCGCCAGCAGCTTGGCGGGACAAAGTCGCGAGCAGTACTTC. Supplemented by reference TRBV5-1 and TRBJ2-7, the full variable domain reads KAGVTQTPRYLIKTRGQQVTLSCSPISGHRSVSWYQQTPGQGLQFLFEYFSETQRNKGNFPGRFSGRQFSNSRSEMNVSTLELGDSALYLCASSLAGQSREQYFGPGTRLTVT.